Described below is a single TCR beta chain sequence and its context. Germline CDR1 is MNHNS and CDR2 is SASEGT. The CDR3 sequence is 14 residues long. The V end lost 2 bases, the J end lost 9 bases, and 14 bases lay between the germline ends. The source of the sample is a study of cytomegalovirus exposure and HLA in healthy donors. PCR primers comprised 60 Vbeta and 13 Jbeta primers. The table came from immunoSEQ multiplex PCR; TCRdb's copy has only in-frame clones and leaves some out. This listing includes 60,000 to 90,000 clones. The sequenced sample was PBMCs. This TCR came from a woman between 40 and 50 years old in good health and CMV-seropositive. The V call is TRBV6-1, the J call TRBJ2-1; perhaps TRBD2 as D (5 bases). CDR3 region: CASSEMTSRGEQFF. The CDR3 DNA is TGTGCCAGCAGTGAAATGACCTCACGGGGTGAGCAGTTCTTC.